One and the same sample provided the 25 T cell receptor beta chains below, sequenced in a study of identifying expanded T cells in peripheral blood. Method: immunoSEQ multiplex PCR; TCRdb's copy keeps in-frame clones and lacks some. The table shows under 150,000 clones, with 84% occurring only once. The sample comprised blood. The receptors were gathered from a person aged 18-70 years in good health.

Written as DNA, the CDR3 is TGTGCCAGCAGCCCTTACGCCGGACTAGCGGGCAACAATGAGCAGTTCTTC. It translates to CASSPYAGLAGNNEQFF. The V gene is TRBV7-2, the J gene TRBJ2-1; 11 bases match TRBD2. With V trimmed by 5 bases and J by 5 bases, 11 bases remained unmatched. The CDR3 totals 17 residues. The germline gives CDR1 SGHTA, CDR2 FQGNSA. Full variable domain (rest looked up from reference TRBV7-2 and TRBJ2-1): GAGVSQSPSNKVTEKGKDVELRCDPISGHTALYWYRQSLGQGLEFLIYFQGNSAPDKSGLPSDRFSAERTGGSVSTLTIQRTQQEDSAVYLCASSPYAGLAGNNEQFFGPGTRLTVL.

The CDR3 DNA sequence: TGTGCCAGCAGCTTATTAGGGTCATCAGGTGAGCAGTTCTTC. Residues: CASSLLGSSGEQFF. V and J are TRBV7-9 and TRBJ2-1; no clear D gene. CDR3 length: 14 amino acids. V gave up 2 bases and J gave up 9 bases, with 14 bases separating them. In germline, CDR1 is SEHNR, CDR2 FQNEAQ (reference sequence).

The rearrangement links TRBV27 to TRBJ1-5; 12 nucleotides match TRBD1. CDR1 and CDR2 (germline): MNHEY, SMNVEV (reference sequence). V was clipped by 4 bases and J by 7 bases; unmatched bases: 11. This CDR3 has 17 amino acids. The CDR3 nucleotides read TGTGCCAGCAGTTCAAGGGGGACAGGGGGCCTCGGGCAGCCCCAGCATTTT. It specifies CASSSRGTGGLGQPQHF.

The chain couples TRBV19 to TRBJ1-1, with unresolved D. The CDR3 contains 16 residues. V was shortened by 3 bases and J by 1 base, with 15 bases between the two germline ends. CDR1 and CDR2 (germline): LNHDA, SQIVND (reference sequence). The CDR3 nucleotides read TGTGCCAGTAGTATGTTATCGGCAGTCCGGAACACTGAAGCTTTCTTT. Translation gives CASSMLSAVRNTEAFF.

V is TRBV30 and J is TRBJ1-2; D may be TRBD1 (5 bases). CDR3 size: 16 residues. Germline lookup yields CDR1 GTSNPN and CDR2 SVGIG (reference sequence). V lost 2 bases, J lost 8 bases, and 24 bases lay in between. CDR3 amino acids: CAWSRQTLSPMEGYTF. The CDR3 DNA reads TGTGCCTGGAGTCGACAGACCCTCTCCCCCATGGAAGGCTACACCTTC. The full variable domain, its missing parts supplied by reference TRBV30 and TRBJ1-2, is SQTIHQWPATLVQPVGSPLSLECTVEGTSNPNLYWYRQAAGRGLQLLFYSVGIGQISSEVPQNLSASRPQDRQFILSSKKLLLSDSGFYLCAWSRQTLSPMEGYTFGSGTRLTVV.

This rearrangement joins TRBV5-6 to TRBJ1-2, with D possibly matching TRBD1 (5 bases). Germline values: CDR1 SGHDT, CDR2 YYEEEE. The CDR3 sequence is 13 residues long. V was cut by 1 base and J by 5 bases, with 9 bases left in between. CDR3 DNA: TGTGCCAGCAGCTTGTTTCAGGGTTATGGCTACACCTTC. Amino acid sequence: CASSLFQGYGYTF.

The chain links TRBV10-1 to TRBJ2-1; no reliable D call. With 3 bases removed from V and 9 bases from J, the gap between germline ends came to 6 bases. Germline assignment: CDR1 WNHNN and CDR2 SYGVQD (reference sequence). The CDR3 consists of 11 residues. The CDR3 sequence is CASSEDGEQFF. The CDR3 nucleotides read TGCGCCAGCAGTGAAGACGGTGAGCAGTTCTTC.

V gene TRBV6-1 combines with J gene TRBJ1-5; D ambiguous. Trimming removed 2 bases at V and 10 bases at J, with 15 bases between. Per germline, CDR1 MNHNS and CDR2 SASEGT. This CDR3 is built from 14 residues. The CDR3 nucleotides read TGTGCCAGCAGTGAACCGGGAGGGTTTATACCCCAGCATTTT. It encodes CASSEPGGFIPQHF.

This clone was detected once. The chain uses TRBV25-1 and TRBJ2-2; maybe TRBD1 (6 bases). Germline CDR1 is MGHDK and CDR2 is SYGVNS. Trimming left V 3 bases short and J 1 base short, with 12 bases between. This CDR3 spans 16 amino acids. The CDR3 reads CASSDLGAGNTGELFF. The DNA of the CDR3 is TGTGCCAGCAGTGACCTGGGGGCTGGGAACACCGGGGAGCTGTTTTTT.

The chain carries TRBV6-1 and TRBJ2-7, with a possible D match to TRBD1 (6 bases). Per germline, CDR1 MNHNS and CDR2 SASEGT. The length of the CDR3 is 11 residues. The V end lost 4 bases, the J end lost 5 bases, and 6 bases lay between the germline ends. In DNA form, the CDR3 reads TGTGCCAGCAGTGGGGGGCACGAGCAGTACTTC. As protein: CASSGGHEQYF.

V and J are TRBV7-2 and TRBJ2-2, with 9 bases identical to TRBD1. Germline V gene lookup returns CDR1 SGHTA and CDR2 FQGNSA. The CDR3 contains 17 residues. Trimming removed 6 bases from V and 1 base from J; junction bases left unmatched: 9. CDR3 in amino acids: CASRPQGAPLNTGELFF. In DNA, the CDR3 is TGTGCCAGCAGGCCACAGGGGGCGCCTTTGAACACCGGGGAGCTGTTTTTT.

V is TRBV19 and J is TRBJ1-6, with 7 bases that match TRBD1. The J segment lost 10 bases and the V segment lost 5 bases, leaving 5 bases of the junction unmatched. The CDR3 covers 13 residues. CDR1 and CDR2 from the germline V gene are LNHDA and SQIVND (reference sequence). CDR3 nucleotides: TGTGCCAGTAGTGGCAGGGGGTGGTCACCCCTCCACTTT. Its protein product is CASSGRGWSPLHF.

Here the CDR3 DNA reads TGCAGCGTTGGAGGGGCCCCGGGGGAGACCCAGTACTTC. Protein sequence: CSVGGAPGETQYF. The chain links TRBV29-1 to TRBJ2-5; TRBD1 or TRBD2 may be the D gene (5 bases each). The CDR3 contains 13 residues. Per germline, CDR1 SQVTM and CDR2 ANQGSEA. V lost 4 bases, J lost 5 bases, and 14 bases lay in between.

CDR3 DNA sequence: TGTGCCATCCACAGGGCTTTCCCCTACGAGCAGTACTTC. This codes for CAIHRAFPYEQYF. This chain links TRBV27 with TRBJ2-7; D possibly corresponds to TRBD1 (6 bases). The germline V gene has CDR1 MNHEY and CDR2 SMNVEV (reference sequence). Trimming pared 10 bases from V and 2 bases from J, leaving 15 bases between. This CDR3 spans 13 amino acids.

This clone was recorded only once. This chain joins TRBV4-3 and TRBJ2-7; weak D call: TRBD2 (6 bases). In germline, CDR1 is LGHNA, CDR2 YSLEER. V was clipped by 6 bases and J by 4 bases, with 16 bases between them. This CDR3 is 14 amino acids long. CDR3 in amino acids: CASSPGLVDYEQYF. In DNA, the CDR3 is TGCGCCAGCAGTCCGGGACTCGTGGATTACGAGCAGTACTTC.

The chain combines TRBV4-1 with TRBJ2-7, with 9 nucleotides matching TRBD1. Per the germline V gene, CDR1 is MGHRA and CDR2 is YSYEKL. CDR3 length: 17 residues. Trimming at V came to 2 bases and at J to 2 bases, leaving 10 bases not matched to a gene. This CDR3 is CASSQPRDRAQTYEQYF. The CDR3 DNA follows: TGCGCCAGCAGCCAACCTCGGGACAGGGCCCAAACCTACGAGCAGTACTTC.

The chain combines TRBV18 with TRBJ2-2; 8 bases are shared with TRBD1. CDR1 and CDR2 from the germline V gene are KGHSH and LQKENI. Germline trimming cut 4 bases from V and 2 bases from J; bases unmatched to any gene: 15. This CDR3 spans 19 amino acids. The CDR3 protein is CASSHLTRGHRGNTGELFF. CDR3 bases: TGTGCCAGCTCACATTTGACCAGGGGGCATCGGGGTAACACCGGGGAGCTGTTTTTT.

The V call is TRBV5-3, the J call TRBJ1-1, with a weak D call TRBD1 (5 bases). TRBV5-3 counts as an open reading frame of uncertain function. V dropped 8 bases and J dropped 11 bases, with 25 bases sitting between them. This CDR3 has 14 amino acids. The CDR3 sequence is CASNSLGTDLGAFF. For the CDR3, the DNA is TGTGCCAGCAACTCACTAGGGACGGACCTTGGGGCTTTCTTT.

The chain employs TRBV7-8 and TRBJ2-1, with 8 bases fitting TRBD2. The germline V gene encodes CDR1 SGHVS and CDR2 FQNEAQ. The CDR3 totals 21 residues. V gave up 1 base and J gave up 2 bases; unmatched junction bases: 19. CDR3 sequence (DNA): TGTGCCAGCAGCTTAGTCGCGGCTAGCGGGTACTCGATTAGAACCTACAATGAGCAGTTCTTC. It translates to CASSLVAASGYSIRTYNEQFF. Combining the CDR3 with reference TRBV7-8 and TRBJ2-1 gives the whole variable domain GAGVSQSPRYKVAKRGQDVALRCDPISGHVSLFWYQQALGQGPEFLTYFQNEAQLDKSGLPSDRFFAERPEGSVSTLKIQRTQQEDSAVYLCASSLVAASGYSIRTYNEQFFGPGTRLTVL.

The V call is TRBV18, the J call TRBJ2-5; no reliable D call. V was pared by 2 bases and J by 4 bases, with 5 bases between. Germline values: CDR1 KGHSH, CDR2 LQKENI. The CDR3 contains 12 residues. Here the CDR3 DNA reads TGTGCCAGCTCACCAAGGCGAGAGACCCAGTACTTC. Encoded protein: CASSPRRETQYF. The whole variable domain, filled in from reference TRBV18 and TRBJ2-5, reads NAGVMQNPRHLVRRRGQEARLRCSPMKGHSHVYWYRQLPEEGLKFMVYLQKENIIDESGMPKERFSAEFPKEGPSILRIQQVVRGDSAAYFCASSPRRETQYFGPGTRLLVL.

The CDR3 loop is CASSPPRTVSYEQYF. In DNA form, the CDR3 reads TGTGCCAGCAGCCCACCCCGGACAGTATCCTACGAGCAGTACTTC. This chain uses TRBV11-3 with TRBJ2-7, with a weak D call TRBD1 (6 bases). The CDR3 loop spans 15 amino acids. Trimming left V 5 bases short and J 1 base short, with 15 bases between. Germline lookup yields CDR1 SGHNT and CDR2 YENEEA.

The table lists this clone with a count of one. The CDR3 spells CASSTDRDQPQHF. CDR3 DNA sequence: TGTGCCAGCTCAACTGACAGAGATCAGCCCCAGCATTTT. V usage is TRBV18 and J usage is TRBJ1-5, with a weak D call TRBD1 (5 bases). The CDR3 covers 13 residues. CDR1 is KGHSH, CDR2 LQKENI, per germline. Trimming shortened V by 5 bases and J by 5 bases, and 10 bases separated the two germline ends.

The CDR3 region has the DNA TGCAGCGTGCTTCGGGACCGCTCCCATTTTAACTATGGCTACACCTTC. Translation gives CSVLRDRSHFNYGYTF. The V gene is TRBV29-1, the J gene TRBJ1-2, with a tentative D call TRBD1 (5 bases). Germline CDR1 and CDR2: SQVTM and ANQGSEA. The CDR3 spans 16 residues. Trimming cost V 6 bases and J 1 base, with 21 bases left between them.

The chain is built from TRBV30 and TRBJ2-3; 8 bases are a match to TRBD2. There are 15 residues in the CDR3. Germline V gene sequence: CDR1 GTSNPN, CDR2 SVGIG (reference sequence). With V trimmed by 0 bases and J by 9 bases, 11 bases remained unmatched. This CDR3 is CAWSVGGGPYKTQYF. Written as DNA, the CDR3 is TGTGCCTGGAGTGTGGGCGGGGGGCCGTACAAAACGCAGTATTTT.

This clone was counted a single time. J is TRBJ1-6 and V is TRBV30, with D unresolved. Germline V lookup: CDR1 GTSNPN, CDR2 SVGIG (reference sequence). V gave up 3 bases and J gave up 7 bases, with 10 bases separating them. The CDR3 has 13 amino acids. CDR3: CAWRMDFNSPLHF. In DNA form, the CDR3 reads TGTGCCTGGAGGATGGACTTCAATTCACCCCTCCACTTT.